This T cell receptor (beta chain) was found in a study of T cell repertoires in cytomegalovirus infection. At the level of the study: In public TCR beta signatures, there were indications of both CMV infection and matching HLA type. Study-level findings and limits: HLA-C-restricted CMV clonotypes gave the most frequent clonotype in two of eight donors.

For this clonotype: What it recognizes is unknown.

From the reads, TCRdb called clonotypes with MiXCR, one entry per CDR3 protein. Among 650,000 to 850,000 distinct CDR3 sequences listed, roughly 28% were seen once. This specimen was cultured CD8+ T cells from PBMCs, taken from culture after CMV antigen stimulation. The sequence derives from a human donor in good health (CMV status not recorded). Some clones in this sample may be carry-over from other donors' samples.

The CDR3 is CASIDQDKGPWINSPLHF. The CDR3 DNA sequence: TGTGCCAGCATAGATCAAGATAAGGGGCCCTGGATAAATTCACCCCTCCACTTT. The V gene is TRBV6-8, the J gene TRBJ1-6, with TRBD1 as a possible D gene (5 bases). The length of the CDR3 is 18 residues. V lost 7 bases and J lost 7, with 26 bases in between. CDR1 and CDR2 from the germline V gene are MNHGY and SAAAGT.